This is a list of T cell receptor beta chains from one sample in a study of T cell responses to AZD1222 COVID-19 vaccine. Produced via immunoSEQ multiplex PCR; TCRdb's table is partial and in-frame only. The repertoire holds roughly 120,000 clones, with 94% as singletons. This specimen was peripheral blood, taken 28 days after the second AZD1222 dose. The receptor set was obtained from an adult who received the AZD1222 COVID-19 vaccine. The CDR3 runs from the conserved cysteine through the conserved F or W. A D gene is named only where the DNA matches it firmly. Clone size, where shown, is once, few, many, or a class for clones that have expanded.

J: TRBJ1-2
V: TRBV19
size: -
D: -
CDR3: CASSRPDSLGYGYTF
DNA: TGTGCCAGTAGCCGACCTGACAGCCTGGGCTATGGCTACACCTTC

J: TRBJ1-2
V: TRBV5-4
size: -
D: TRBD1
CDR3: CASSRPTGGNYGYTF
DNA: TGTGCCAGCAGCAGACCGACAGGGGGTAACTATGGCTACACCTTC

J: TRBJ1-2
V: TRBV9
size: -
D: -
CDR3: CASSVAAGYSYTF
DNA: TGTGCCAGCAGCGTAGCTGCGGGTTATAGCTACACCTTC

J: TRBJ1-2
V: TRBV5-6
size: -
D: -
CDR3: CASSLGREYGYTF
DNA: TGTGCCAGCAGCTTGGGTAGGGAGTATGGCTACACCTTC

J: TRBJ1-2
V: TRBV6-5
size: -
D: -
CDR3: CASSYRRESGYTF
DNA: TGTGCCAGCAGTTACAGGCGGGAAAGTGGCTACACCTTC

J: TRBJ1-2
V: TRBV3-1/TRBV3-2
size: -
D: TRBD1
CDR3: CASSPRRTPGGENYGYTF
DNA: TGTGCCAGCAGCCCTAGACGAACACCAGGGGGCGAGAACTATGGCTACACCTTC

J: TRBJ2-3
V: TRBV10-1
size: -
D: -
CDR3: CASSDPVDTQYF
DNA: TGCGCCAGCAGCGACCCCGTGGATACGCAGTATTTT

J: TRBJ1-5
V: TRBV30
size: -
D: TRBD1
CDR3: CAFGQGVQPQHF
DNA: TGTGCCTTTGGACAGGGGGTTCAGCCCCAGCATTTT

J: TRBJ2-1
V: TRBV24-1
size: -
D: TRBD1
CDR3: CATSARGQGYNEQFF
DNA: TGTGCCACCAGTGCTAGAGGACAGGGCTACAATGAGCAGTTCTTC

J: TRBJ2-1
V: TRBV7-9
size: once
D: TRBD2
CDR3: CASSLGRGGASYNEQFF
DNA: TGTGCCAGCAGCTTGGGGCGCGGGGGGGCGTCCTACAATGAGCAGTTCTTC

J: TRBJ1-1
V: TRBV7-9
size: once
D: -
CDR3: CASSRTVTNTEAFF
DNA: TGTGCCAGCAGTCGCACTGTCACGAACACTGAAGCTTTCTTT

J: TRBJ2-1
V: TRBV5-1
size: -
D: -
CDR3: CASSEQVGWNEQFF
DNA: TGCGCCAGCAGCGAGCAGGTTGGATGGAATGAGCAGTTCTTC

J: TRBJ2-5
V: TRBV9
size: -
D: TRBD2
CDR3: CASSQELGLAETQYF
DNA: TGTGCCAGCAGCCAAGAGTTAGGACTAGCGGAGACCCAGTACTTC

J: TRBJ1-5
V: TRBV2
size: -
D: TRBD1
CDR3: CASSDRTGRNQPQHF
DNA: TGTGCCAGCAGTGACCGGACAGGGCGCAATCAGCCCCAGCATTTT

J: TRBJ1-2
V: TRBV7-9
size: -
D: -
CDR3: CASSTWHGGVGYTF
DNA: TGTGCCAGCAGCACATGGCACGGAGGGGTTGGCTACACCTTC

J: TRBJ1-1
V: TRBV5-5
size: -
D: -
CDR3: CASSRDSGGDTEAFF
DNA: TGTGCCAGCAGCAGGGATAGCGGGGGAGACACTGAAGCTTTCTTT

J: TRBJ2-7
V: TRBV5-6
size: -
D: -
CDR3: CASNSGLNIHEQYF
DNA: TGTGCCAGCAACTCAGGACTAAACATCCACGAGCAGTACTTC

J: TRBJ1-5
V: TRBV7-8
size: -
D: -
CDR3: CASSLVQGNQPQHF
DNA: TGTGCCAGCAGCTTAGTTCAGGGCAATCAGCCCCAGCATTTT

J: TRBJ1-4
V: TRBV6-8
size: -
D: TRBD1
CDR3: CASSTPTGTTNEKLFF
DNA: TGTGCCAGCAGTACCCCGACAGGGACAACTAATGAAAAACTGTTTTTT